This passage covers 10 T cell receptor beta chains from one sample sequenced in a study of type 1 regulatory T cells. No antigens are known for them. TCRdb processed the reads anew with MiXCR; each CDR3 protein has one entry. The sample includes roughly 25,000 distinct CDR3 sequences, just under 75% of them seen just once. What was sequenced was cultured T cells, either the whole culture or a sorted T cell fraction (not recorded which). Subset denoted: Tr1-enriched cell product generated in vitro against host alloantigens. The receptor set was obtained from a human donor in good health.

This chain links TRBV5-8 with TRBJ1-5; maybe TRBD1 (6 bases). The V and J ends lost 4 bases and 5 bases respectively, with 7 bases between them. Per germline, CDR1 SGHTS and CDR2 YDEGEE. This CDR3 has 12 amino acids. The CDR3 sequence: CASSDRYQPQHF. The CDR3 bases are TGTGCCAGCAGCGACAGGTATCAGCCCCAGCATTTT.

This chain uses TRBV7-9 with TRBJ2-7; a weak D match, TRBD1 (6 bases). CDR3 length: 12 amino acids. Germline V gene lookup returns CDR1 SEHNR and CDR2 FQNEAQ (reference sequence). V lost 10 bases and J lost 0, with 10 bases in between. The CDR3 bases are TGTGCCACTGGACAGTCCTCCTACGAGCAGTACTTC. Its translation is CATGQSSYEQYF.

The chain combines TRBV5-1 with TRBJ2-1; TRBD2 matches 7 bases. V shed 5 bases, J shed 6 bases, and the junction held 8 bases outside the gene matches. Germline lookup yields CDR1 SGHRS and CDR2 YFSETQ. The CDR3 totals 14 residues. The CDR3 sequence: CASRSGGRPNEQFF. CDR3 nucleotide sequence: TGCGCCAGCAGGTCGGGGGGTAGGCCCAATGAGCAGTTCTTC.

This clonotype appeared a single time. The chain is built from TRBV7-2 and TRBJ1-1; D call uncertain. V lost 2 bases and J 0 bases, leaving 4 bases between the germline ends. Germline V lookup: CDR1 SGHTA, CDR2 FQGNSA. The CDR3 runs 13 residues. CDR3 in DNA: TGTGCCAGCAGCTTATCGGTGAACACTGAAGCTTTCTTT. Translating it yields CASSLSVNTEAFF.

The rearrangement uses TRBV5-1 and TRBJ2-7; possibly TRBD2 for D (6 bases). Germline CDR1 is SGHRS and CDR2 is YFSETQ. The ends were cut back, 0 bases at V and 5 bases at J, with 18 bases in the middle. The CDR3 extends over 16 amino acids. CDR3 bases: TGCGCCAGCAGCTTGGCCTGGAGGGGCAGGGAGGACGAGCAGTACTTC. This translates into CASSLAWRGREDEQYF.

The V and J genes are TRBV7-8 and TRBJ2-5; D is unresolved. The V and J ends lost 2 bases and 1 base respectively, with 8 bases between them. CDR3 length: 14 residues. In germline, CDR1 is SGHVS, CDR2 FQNEAQ. Here the CDR3 DNA reads TGTGCCAGCAGCTTACCCCCGTCCCAAGAGACCCAGTACTTC. Protein product: CASSLPPSQETQYF.

The V call is TRBV4-1, the J call TRBJ2-7, with TRBD1 matching over 8 bases. From germline, CDR1 is MGHRA and CDR2 YSYEKL. This CDR3 comprises 14 residues. J gave up 5 bases and V 4 bases, and 7 bases lay outside the gene matches. The CDR3 nucleotides are TGCGCCAGCAGCCCTAGGACAGGGACGGACGAGCAGTACTTC. This sequence encodes CASSPRTGTDEQYF.

This chain connects TRBV5-1 to TRBJ1-1; D gene unclear. CDR3 length: 13 amino acids. The germline gives CDR1 SGHRS, CDR2 YFSETQ. V shed 3 bases and J shed 1 base, with 7 bases lying between them. CDR3: CASSSGSNTEAFF. The CDR3 DNA follows: TGCGCCAGCAGCTCGGGTTCGAACACTGAAGCTTTCTTT.

The CDR3 DNA reads TGCAGTGCTAGACTCCAGGGTATTGACAATGAGCAGTTCTTC. This translates into CSARLQGIDNEQFF. This chain uses TRBV20-1 with TRBJ2-1, with a weak D call TRBD1 (5 bases). V was clipped by 2 bases and J by 5 bases, with 13 bases between them. Germline V gives CDR1 DFQATT, CDR2 SNEGSKA (reference sequence). This CDR3 has 14 residues.

The genes are TRBV18 and TRBJ2-1, with D unclear. V was pared by 4 bases and J by 6 bases, with 16 bases between. This CDR3 comprises 15 residues. Germline lookup yields CDR1 KGHSH and CDR2 LQKENI. CDR3 DNA: TGTGCCAGCTCACGAGTGGCAGGTGATCTCAATGAGCAGTTCTTC. It codes for CASSRVAGDLNEQFF.